This TCR beta chain came from a study of T cells in Graves' hyperthyroidism and ophthalmopathy. Study-wide results and caveats: The model foresaw ophthalmopathy a median approximately 6.3 months prior to onset.

Disease duration under 2 months; hyperthyroidism patients were aged 18 to 65. TCR beta CDR3 sequences were amplified from RNA transcripts. HTBI primers were used for first-round RT-PCR of the TCR CDR3. TCRdb reanalysed the multiplex PCR reads using MiXCR and keeps one entry per CDR3 protein. The sample holds about 560,000 distinct CDR3 sequences, over 15% seen once. In its sample, this clonotype was seen many times. Its matching antigen is unknown. Trimming removed 5 bases from V and 4 bases from J, with 12 bases in between. The CDR3 is made up of 14 amino acids. In germline, CDR1 is LGHDT, CDR2 YNNKEL (reference sequence).

J is TRBJ1-5 and V is TRBV3-1; D possibly corresponds to TRBD1 (6 bases). The clonotype originates from a woman aged 18-35 years with Graves' hyperthyroidism. The sample taken for sequencing was blood. CDR3 sequence: CASSLGQQNQPQHF. The CDR3 DNA sequence: TGTGCCAGCAGCTTAGGACAGCAGAATCAGCCCCAGCATTTT.